The TCR beta chain described here comes from a study of T cells after posttransplantation cyclophosphamide. Using immunoSEQ multiplex PCR, the repertoire was profiled, and TCRdb retains in-frame clones only, with some absent. The sample lists approximately 47,000 clones; roughly nine tenths were seen once. The V gene lost 1 base and the J gene lost 7 bases, with 7 bases spanning the gap. This CDR3 spans 12 amino acids. Germline V gene sequence: CDR1 MNHNS, CDR2 SASEGT. Points from the study as a whole: Donor CD8+ memory clones often dominated recipient blood repertoires at later times. After PTCy, TRB diversity resembled that of CNI/methotrexate controls. TRB overlap between skin or GI tissue T cells and blood was limited.

This related bone marrow graft donor gave peripheral blood on the day of marrow donation. A remark on this clone: Its cognate antigen is unknown.

The rearrangement joins TRBV6-1 to TRBJ1-2; D uncertain. The sample comprised PBMCs. This sequence originates from a woman between 50 and 59 years old in good health and a related stem cell transplant donor. The CDR3 spells CASSEGLAGYTF. The CDR3 DNA follows: TGTGCCAGCAGTGAAGGGCTCGCTGGCTACACCTTC.